This T cell receptor beta chain is from a study of T cells in localized non-small cell lung cancer. Points from the study as a whole: Median around 62 top-100 tumor clones were shared with paired adjacent lung.

Some clones are missing from TCRdb's copy, which holds only in-frame ones; the method was immunoSEQ multiplex PCR. The sample consists of approximately 150,000 clones, 89% of them appearing once. Per germline, CDR1 KGHSH and CDR2 LQKENI. Trimming stripped 3 bases from V and 7 bases from J, with 16 bases between. This CDR3 region has 15 residues. A word on this clone: Its cognate antigen is unknown.

V gene TRBV18 combines with J gene TRBJ2-1; D may be TRBD1 (6 bases). The receptor's source is a female donor aged 60 or older with stage I lung adenocarcinoma. The input for sequencing was peripheral blood, taken before any cancer treatment. CDR3 bases: TGTGCCAGCTCACCCTGGCTGGGGGCCCGGAATGAGCAGTTCTTC. Protein product: CASSPWLGARNEQFF.